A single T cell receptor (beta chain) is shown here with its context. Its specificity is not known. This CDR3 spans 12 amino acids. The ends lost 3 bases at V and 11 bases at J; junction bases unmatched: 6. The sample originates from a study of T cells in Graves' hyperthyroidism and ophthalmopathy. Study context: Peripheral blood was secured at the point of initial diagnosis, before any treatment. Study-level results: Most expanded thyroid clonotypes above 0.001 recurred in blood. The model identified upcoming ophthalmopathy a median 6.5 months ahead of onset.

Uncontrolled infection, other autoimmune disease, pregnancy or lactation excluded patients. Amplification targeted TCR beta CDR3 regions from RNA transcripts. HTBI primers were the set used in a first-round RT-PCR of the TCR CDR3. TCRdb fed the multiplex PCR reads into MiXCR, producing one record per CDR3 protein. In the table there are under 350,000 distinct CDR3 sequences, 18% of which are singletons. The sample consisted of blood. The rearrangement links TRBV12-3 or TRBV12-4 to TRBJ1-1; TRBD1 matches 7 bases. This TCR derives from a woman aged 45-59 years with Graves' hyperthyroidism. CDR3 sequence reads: CASSFSGQRAFF. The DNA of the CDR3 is TGTGCCAGCAGTTTTTCGGGACAGCGTGCTTTCTTT.